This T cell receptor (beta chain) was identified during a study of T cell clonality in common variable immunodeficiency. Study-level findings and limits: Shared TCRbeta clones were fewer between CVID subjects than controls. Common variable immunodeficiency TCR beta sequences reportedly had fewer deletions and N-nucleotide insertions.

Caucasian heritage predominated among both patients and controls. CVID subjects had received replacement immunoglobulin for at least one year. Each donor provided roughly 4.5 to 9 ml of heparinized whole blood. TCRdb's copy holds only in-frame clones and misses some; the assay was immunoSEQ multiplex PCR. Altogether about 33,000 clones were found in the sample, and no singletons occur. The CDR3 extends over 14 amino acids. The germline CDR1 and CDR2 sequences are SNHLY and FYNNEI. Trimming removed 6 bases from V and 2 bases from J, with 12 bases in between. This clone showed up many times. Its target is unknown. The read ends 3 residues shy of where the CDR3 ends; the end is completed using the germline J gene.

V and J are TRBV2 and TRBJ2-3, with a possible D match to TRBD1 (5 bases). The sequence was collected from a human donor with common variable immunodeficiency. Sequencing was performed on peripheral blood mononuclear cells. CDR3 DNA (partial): TGTGCCAGCAGAACAAGCAGGGCCACAGATACG. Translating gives CASRTSRATDT. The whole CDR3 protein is CASRTSRATDTQYF.